The next 23 T cell receptor beta chains were all read from a single sample in a study of blood T cell repertoires in COVID-19. Repertoires were generated with immunoSEQ multiplex PCR, while TCRdb's copy carries only in-frame clones and drops some. The sample contains 68,000 or so clones, about 85% of which appear only once. The sequenced sample was peripheral blood. The origin of the receptors is a woman aged 50 to 65 with COVID-19, enrolled during active disease.

V is TRBV11-3 and J is TRBJ1-1; D unclear. This CDR3 has 13 amino acids. CDR1 SGHNT and CDR2 YENEEA come from the germline V gene. Deletions cut 5 bases from V and 3 bases from J, with 10 bases between. CDR3 coding DNA: TGTGCCAGCAGCCCACTAACGGACACTGAAGCTTTCTTT. Its protein product is CASSPLTDTEAFF.

This chain links TRBV15 with TRBJ1-1, with D possibly being TRBD1 (5 bases). Germline CDR1 is LNHNV and CDR2 is YYDKDF (reference sequence). The CDR3 has 15 residues. The V end lost 3 bases, the J end lost 4 bases, and 15 bases lay between the germline ends. In nucleotides, the CDR3 is TGTGCCACCAGCAGGGATACGGGGGGGGGCACTGAAGCTTTCTTT. This sequence encodes CATSRDTGGGTEAFF.

V is TRBV21-1 and J is TRBJ2-7; the tabulated D call, TRBD2, remains unverified against the DNA. TRBV21-1 is termed a pseudogene. This CDR3 has 16 residues. CDR3 nucleotide sequence: TGTGCCAGCAGCCGACGGGGACTATCAAATTCATACGAGCAGTACTTC. Its protein is CASSRRGLSNSYEQYF.

CDR3 protein: CASSFLGTNYNEQFF. The CDR3, as DNA: TGTGCCAGCAGTTTCCTAGGGACTAACTACAATGAGCAGTTCTTC. J is TRBJ2-1 and V is TRBV28; TRBD2 matches at 7 bases. Germline V gene data show CDR1 as MDHEN and CDR2 as SYDVKM. The CDR3 sequence is 15 residues long. V lost 3 bases to trimming and J lost 3 bases; unmatched junction nucleotides: 5.

The rearrangement links TRBV9 to TRBJ2-3, with 9 nucleotides matching TRBD2. V was clipped by 3 bases and J by 6 bases; unmatched bases: 14. The CDR3 runs to 17 residues. The germline gives CDR1 SGDLS, CDR2 YYNGEE. CDR3 nucleotide sequence: TGTGCCAGCAGCGCCGGGGTGGCAAGCGGGAGGCGGGATACGCAGTATTTT. This gives the protein CASSAGVASGRRDTQYF.

The gene calls are TRBV28 and TRBJ1-5; D not certain. Trimming took off 5 bases at V and 7 bases at J, with 9 bases between the two ends. The CDR3 spans 12 residues. Germline V gene data show CDR1 as MDHEN and CDR2 as SYDVKM. The CDR3: CASSVSGQPQHF. CDR3 bases: TGTGCCAGCAGTGTCAGCGGGCAGCCCCAGCATTTT.

The V and J genes are TRBV3-1 (or the pseudogene TRBV3-2) and TRBJ1-1; possibly TRBD1 for D (5 bases). V lost 1 base to trimming and J lost 2 bases, with 11 bases between them. There are 15 residues in the CDR3. CDR1 and CDR2 from the germline V gene are LGHDT and YNNKEL (reference sequence). The CDR3 bases are TGTGCCAGCAGCCAAGGCATAGACAGTAACACTGAAGCTTTCTTT. It specifies CASSQGIDSNTEAFF.

The chain is built from TRBV7-8 and TRBJ2-1; 7 nucleotides match TRBD1. After removal of 6 bases from V and 7 bases from J, the junction contained 6 bases not matched to a gene. The CDR3 is 13 amino acids. Germline assignment: CDR1 SGHVS and CDR2 FQNEAQ. The CDR3 nucleotides are TGTGCCAGCAGGAAGACAGGGAATAATGAGCAGTTCTTC. Amino acids: CASRKTGNNEQFF.

CDR3 amino acids: CAGTSGRAWEQFF. CDR3 bases: TGTGCTGGGACTAGCGGGAGGGCATGGGAGCAGTTCTTC. The chain carries TRBV19 and TRBJ2-1, with TRBD2 matching 16 bases. CDR1 is LNHDA, CDR2 SQIVND, per germline (reference sequence). The CDR3 has 13 amino acids.

This sequence joins TRBV20-1 and TRBJ1-2, with D perhaps TRBD1 (5 bases). From germline, CDR1 is DFQATT and CDR2 SNEGSKA (reference sequence). This CDR3 spans 18 amino acids. The V end was cut by 3 bases, the J end by 7 bases, with 30 bases between. Here the CDR3 reads CSASALGVWFRAGGGYTF. CDR3 sequence (DNA): TGCAGTGCTAGTGCCCTAGGGGTGTGGTTCAGGGCGGGGGGTGGCTACACCTTC.

This rearrangement joins TRBV7-9 to TRBJ2-5; 11 bases map to TRBD2. CDR1 and CDR2 (germline): SEHNR, FQNEAQ (reference sequence). This CDR3 is 15 amino acids long. V gave up 6 bases and J gave up 4 bases; unmatched junction bases: 7. CDR3 sequence reads: CASRLTSGKGETQYF. For the CDR3, the DNA is TGTGCCAGCAGGTTGACTAGCGGGAAAGGAGAGACCCAGTACTTC.

The chain couples TRBV15 to TRBJ2-5, with a weak D call TRBD2 (6 bases). The CDR3 has 17 amino acids. Germline V gene lookup returns CDR1 LNHNV and CDR2 YYDKDF (reference sequence). The V end was cut by 1 base, the J end by 1 base, with 16 bases between. CDR3 in amino acids: CATSRGMGLKPQETQYF. CDR3 nucleotides: TGTGCCACCAGCAGAGGTATGGGACTCAAGCCCCAAGAGACCCAGTACTTC.

The gene calls are TRBV5-8 and TRBJ2-1, with TRBD1 as a possible D gene (5 bases). The V and J ends lost 0 bases and 2 bases respectively, with 12 bases between them. Germline loops: CDR1 SGHTS, CDR2 YDEGEE. This CDR3 spans 16 amino acids. CDR3 sequence: CASSLGALGPYNEQFF. The CDR3 bases are TGTGCCAGCAGCTTGGGAGCATTGGGGCCCTACAATGAGCAGTTCTTC.

The gene calls are TRBV29-1 and TRBJ1-2, with D unclear. Germline V gene lookup returns CDR1 SQVTM and CDR2 ANQGSEA. The CDR3 is 13 residues long. With 3 bases removed from V and 4 bases from J, the gap between germline ends came to 12 bases. In DNA form, the CDR3 reads TGCAGCGTTGACCCGGAGACGGGCTATGGCTACACCTTC. Protein product: CSVDPETGYGYTF.

The chain links TRBV4-1 to TRBJ2-1, with 8 bases identical to TRBD2. The CDR3 length is 16 residues. Germline loops: CDR1 MGHRA, CDR2 YSYEKL. V was pared by 5 bases and J by 3 bases, with 9 bases of the junction left unmatched. The CDR3 DNA follows: TGCGCCAGCAGCGGGAGAACTAGCGGTATCTACAATGAGCAGTTCTTC. It yields the protein CASSGRTSGIYNEQFF.

The rearrangement links TRBV4-2 to TRBJ2-1; the match to TRBD2 covers 12 bases. The CDR3 loop spans 17 amino acids. V was pared by 3 bases and J by 0 bases, with 3 bases of the junction left unmatched. Germline V gene sequence: CDR1 LGHNA, CDR2 YNFKEQ. CDR3 region: CASSQPGLAGSYNEQFF. CDR3 DNA sequence: TGTGCCAGCAGCCAGCCGGGACTAGCGGGCTCCTACAATGAGCAGTTCTTC.

CDR3 DNA sequence: TGTGCCAGCAGCTTGACAGGGAAGTGGAATTCACCCCTCCACTTT. This gives the protein CASSLTGKWNSPLHF. The chain recombines TRBV11-2 with TRBJ1-6, with 7 bases fitting TRBD1. This CDR3 contains 15 residues. CDR1 and CDR2 from the germline V gene are SGHAT and FQNNGV. The V gene end was trimmed by 3 bases and the J gene end by 7 bases; junction bases not matched to a gene: 6.

The CDR3: CASSSSGRGGELFF. DNA of the CDR3: TGTGCCAGCAGCAGTAGCGGGAGGGGCGGGGAGCTGTTTTTT. The gene calls are TRBV7-3 and TRBJ2-2, with 11 bases identical to TRBD2. The V gene end was trimmed by 5 bases and the J gene end by 7 bases; junction bases not matched to a gene: 3. Looked up from germline, CDR1 is SGHTA and CDR2 is FQGTGA. CDR3 length equals 14 residues.

The chain combines TRBV12-3 or TRBV12-4 with TRBJ1-3; D ambiguous. V lost 2 bases and J lost 2, with 4 bases in between. The CDR3 length is 13 residues. CDR3 region: CASSLTAGNTIYF. DNA of the CDR3: TGTGCCAGCAGTTTAACAGCTGGAAACACCATATATTTT.

The CDR3, as DNA: TGTGCCAGCAGTCCCGGACAGGGTACGGATGGCTACACCTTC. Translation: CASSPGQGTDGYTF. J is TRBJ1-2 and V is TRBV28; 8 nucleotides match TRBD1. Losses at the gene ends were 5 bases for V and 6 bases for J; bases not matched to a gene: 8. Germline CDR1 is MDHEN and CDR2 is SYDVKM. The length of the CDR3 is 14 residues.

The CDR3 coding sequence is TGTGCCAGCAGTGCCTCGAGCTCCAATGAGCAGTTCTTC. It is translated as CASSASSSNEQFF. The V gene is TRBV6-4, the J gene TRBJ2-1; D is unresolved. V was shortened by 4 bases and J by 6 bases, with 10 bases between the two germline ends. Germline V gives CDR1 MRHNA, CDR2 SNTAGT. This CDR3 is 13 amino acids long.

V and J are TRBV18 and TRBJ2-5, with D possibly being TRBD1 (5 bases). CDR3 length: 16 amino acids. Trimming pared 3 bases from V and 2 bases from J, leaving 16 bases between. The V gene's germline CDR1 is KGHSH and CDR2 LQKENI. CDR3 region: CASSPLFSAGQETQYF. The CDR3, as DNA: TGTGCCAGCTCACCGTTATTCAGTGCAGGGCAAGAGACCCAGTACTTC.

This chain connects TRBV4-1 to TRBJ2-4; TRBD2 matches at 7 bases. CDR1 is MGHRA, CDR2 YSYEKL, per germline. This CDR3 has 16 amino acids. The ends lost 1 base at V and 2 bases at J; junction bases unmatched: 5. CDR3 amino acids: CASSQGAGVSKNIQYF. In DNA, the CDR3 is TGCGCCAGCAGCCAAGGTGCGGGAGTGTCCAAAAACATTCAGTACTTC.